The 18 T cell receptor beta chains given below trace back to one sample, sequenced in a study of T cell responses to AZD1222 COVID-19 vaccine. The repertoire was sequenced with immunoSEQ multiplex PCR; TCRdb's copy has only in-frame clones and lacks some. In the table there are some 140,000 clones, approximately 90% of which are singletons. The starting material was peripheral blood, obtained on day 0 of AZD1222 vaccination. The origin of the receptors is an adult in good health.

The chain is built from TRBV7-2 and TRBJ1-3; D gene unclear. This CDR3 is 16 amino acids long. CDR1 is SGHTA and CDR2 is FQGNSA in the germline V gene. The ends were cut back, 5 bases at V and 4 bases at J, with 18 bases in the middle. Here the CDR3 DNA reads TGTGCCAGCAGCCTTTGGCTGGGGATGGAGGGAAACACCATATATTTT. Its translation is CASSLWLGMEGNTIYF.

V gene TRBV4-3 combines with J gene TRBJ2-7; 7 nucleotides match TRBD1. In germline, CDR1 is LGHNA, CDR2 YSLEER. There are 15 residues in the CDR3. Losses at the gene ends were 1 base for V and 1 base for J; bases not matched to a gene: 4. The CDR3 coding sequence is TGCGCCAGCAGCCAAGTAGGGGGCAATTCCTACGAGCAGTACTTC. Amino acids: CASSQVGGNSYEQYF.

The gene calls are TRBV28 and TRBJ1-5; no firm D call. The V end was cut by 11 bases, the J end by 7 bases, with 15 bases between. Per germline, CDR1 MDHEN and CDR2 SYDVKM. The CDR3 consists of 12 residues. The CDR3 loop reads CASRKWAQPQHF. As DNA, the CDR3 is TGTGCCTCTCGCAAATGGGCCCAGCCCCAGCATTTT.

This clone showed up just a few times. This chain uses TRBV6-2 or TRBV6-3 with TRBJ1-2; TRBD1 might be the D (5 bases). Germline V gene lookup returns CDR1 MNHEY and CDR2 SVGEGT. The V and J ends lost 2 bases and 8 bases respectively, with 12 bases between them. This CDR3 contains 13 residues. The CDR3 DNA follows: TGTGCCAGCAGTTACGGGGCGAACATCGGCTACACCTTC. Its translation is CASSYGANIGYTF.

The V and J genes are TRBV28 and TRBJ1-2, with a tentative D call TRBD1 (6 bases). The CDR3 is 15 residues long. Germline CDR1 and CDR2: MDHEN and SYDVKM. The V end was cut by 6 bases, the J end by 4 bases, with 18 bases between. The chain's CDR3 is CASSVGRGRFYGYTF. DNA for the CDR3: TGTGCCAGCAGCGTGGGGCGGGGGCGCTTCTATGGCTACACCTTC.

V is TRBV9 and J is TRBJ2-1; unclear D gene. V lost 0 bases to trimming and J lost 5 bases, with 15 bases between them. CDR1 SGDLS and CDR2 YYNGEE come from the germline V gene. CDR3 length: 16 amino acids. The CDR3 reads CASSVAGYEDHNEQFF. The CDR3 region has the DNA TGTGCCAGCAGCGTAGCCGGTTACGAGGACCACAATGAGCAGTTCTTC.

The genes are TRBV3-1 (or the pseudogene TRBV3-2) and TRBJ2-2; 8 nucleotides agree with TRBD1. Germline-derived CDR1 and CDR2 are LGHDT and YNNKEL (reference sequence). CDR3 length: 14 amino acids. The junction had 0 bases not matched to a gene; V was cut back by 2 bases and J by 4 bases. The CDR3 nucleotides are TGTGCCAGCAGCCAAACAGGGGGCACCGGGGAGCTGTTTTTT. Protein: CASSQTGGTGELFF.

J is TRBJ2-4 and V is TRBV11-3, with 10 nucleotides matching TRBD1. CDR3 length: 15 amino acids. After removal of 5 bases from V and 10 bases from J, the junction contained 11 bases not matched to a gene. Germline CDR1 SGHNT, CDR2 YENEEA. For the CDR3, the DNA is TGTGCCAGCAGCGTAAGACAGGGGGCGAGCTTAATTCAGTACTTC. Amino acid sequence: CASSVRQGASLIQYF.

Here the CDR3 DNA reads TGTGCCAGCAGGATACAGGGGGCCTCACCCCTCCACTTT. It yields the protein CASRIQGASPLHF. The chain employs TRBV6-5 and TRBJ1-6, with 9 nucleotides matching TRBD1. The CDR3 consists of 13 residues. Germline V CDR1 and CDR2: MNHEY, SVGAGI. V lost 6 bases to trimming and J lost 10 bases; unmatched junction nucleotides: 4.

The rearrangement joins TRBV6-2 or TRBV6-3 to TRBJ1-2; the match to TRBD1 covers 9 bases. The CDR3 totals 13 residues. Germline CDR1 is MNHEY and CDR2 is SVGEGT. V lost 4 bases, J lost 3 bases, and 0 bases stayed unmatched. CDR3 sequence reads: CASSWTGDYGYTF. As DNA, the CDR3 is TGTGCCAGCAGTTGGACAGGGGACTATGGCTACACCTTC.

This chain links TRBV14 with TRBJ2-5, with TRBD1 matching over 8 bases. V shed 3 bases, J shed 6 bases, and the junction held 6 bases outside the gene matches. Germline V lookup: CDR1 SGHDN, CDR2 FVKESK. The CDR3 consists of 14 residues. CDR3 region: CASSQSGGEKTQYF. In DNA, the CDR3 is TGTGCCAGCAGCCAGTCAGGGGGCGAGAAGACCCAGTACTTC.

This clone showed up just once. J is TRBJ2-7 and V is TRBV27; D is unresolved. This CDR3 has 14 residues. CDR1 MNHEY and CDR2 SMNVEV come from the germline V gene (reference sequence). V was cut by 3 bases and J by 4 bases, with 13 bases left in between. The CDR3 DNA sequence: TGTGCCAGCAGTTTTTTCGGTCCGAGGTACGAGCAGTACTTC. This codes for CASSFFGPRYEQYF.

CDR3 loop: CASSYPQGADQPQHF. CDR3 sequence (DNA): TGTGCCAGCAGTTACCCACAGGGGGCCGATCAGCCCCAGCATTTT. This chain connects TRBV6-6 to TRBJ1-5; 9 bases match TRBD1. The CDR3 extends over 15 amino acids. Germline assignment: CDR1 MNHNY and CDR2 SVGAGI (reference sequence). V was clipped by 2 bases and J by 5 bases; unmatched bases: 4.

The sample holds one count of this clone. V and J are TRBV12-3 or TRBV12-4 and TRBJ1-6, with a possible D match to TRBD1 (5 bases). This CDR3 spans 10 amino acids. Trimming cost V 9 bases and J 10 bases, with 7 bases left between them. CDR3 nucleotide sequence: TGTGCCAGGCCAGGGTCACCCCTCCACTTT. Residues: CARPGSPLHF.

This chain links TRBV3-1 (or the pseudogene TRBV3-2) with TRBJ1-5; no firm D call. The CDR3 loop spans 12 amino acids. V gave up 5 bases and J gave up 6 bases, with 8 bases separating them. Germline V gene lookup returns CDR1 LGHDT and CDR2 YNNKEL (reference sequence). Here the CDR3 reads CASSFPGQPQHF. The CDR3 nucleotides read TGTGCCAGCAGCTTCCCGGGTCAGCCCCAGCATTTT.

The J gene is TRBJ2-3, the V gene TRBV28; no firm D call. The V end was cut by 4 bases, the J end by 3 bases, with 2 bases between. In germline, CDR1 is MDHEN, CDR2 SYDVKM. The CDR3 is 11 amino acids. CDR3 sequence: CASSWTDTQYF. CDR3 nucleotides: TGTGCCAGCAGTTGGACAGATACGCAGTATTTT.

The genes are TRBV20-1 and TRBJ2-7; 8 nucleotides agree with TRBD1. The ends lost 3 bases at V and 2 bases at J; junction bases unmatched: 6. This CDR3 contains 14 residues. Germline lookup yields CDR1 DFQATT and CDR2 SNEGSKA (reference sequence). The CDR3 region is CSASLSGGAYEQYF. CDR3 DNA sequence: TGCAGTGCTAGTTTGTCAGGGGGCGCCTACGAGCAGTACTTC.

The CDR3 DNA is TGTGCCAGCAGTCTCCCTCGTGGAGGGGCAGAGAACGAGCAGTACTTC. Amino acid sequence: CASSLPRGGAENEQYF. This rearrangement joins TRBV2 to TRBJ2-7; D perhaps matches TRBD2 (6 bases). This CDR3 comprises 16 residues. The germline V and J ends were trimmed by 5 bases and 5 bases, with 22 bases remaining between them. Germline CDR1 is SNHLY and CDR2 is FYNNEI.